This T cell receptor beta chain was captured in a study of blood T cell repertoires in COVID-19. Study information: The United States, Italy and Spain were the sources of the acute and convalescent COVID-19 samples. The analysed material was cDNA or gDNA that came from T cells, B-cell-depleted T cells, or PBMCs.

V was clipped by 5 bases and J by 1 base; unmatched bases: 15. Looked up from germline, CDR1 is MNHEY and CDR2 is SMNVEV (reference sequence). This CDR3 comprises 19 residues. As originally analysed: Estimated nucleated cell counts came from reference gene primer amplification. This table comes from immunoSEQ multiplex PCR, and its TCRdb copy is limited to in-frame clones, with some not included. The V and J calls and clone size come from that table; D and trimming were worked out from the DNA. The sample lists 180,000 or so clones; approximately 83% were seen once. Sequenced: peripheral blood. The J gene is TRBJ1-5, the V gene TRBV27; 9 bases align to TRBD1. This clonotype was sampled from a man in his fifties or sixties with acute or convalescent COVID-19. In DNA, the CDR3 is TGTGCCAGCAGTACCTCCGGGACAGGGAAGGATGGAAGCAATCAGCCCCAGCATTTT. This translates into CASSTSGTGKDGSNQPQHF.